A selection of T cell receptor beta chains follows, all from one sample in a study of tissue T cells after allogeneic stem cell transplantation. Some clones are missing from TCRdb's copy, which holds only in-frame ones; the method was immunoSEQ multiplex PCR. The sample has about 9,600 clones, approximately 64% seen once. Sequenced material: tissue from the ileum, taken at autopsy. Every receptor here comes from a woman between 18 and 55 years old with breast cancer. The CDR3 runs from the conserved cysteine through the conserved F or W. The order of the fields is D gene, V gene, J gene, clone size, CDR3 DNA, CDR3 protein. D genes are given only for firm matches. Size tells how often a clone was seen (once, few, many) or the class of an expanded clone, and some rows leave it out.

TRBD2	TRBV11-1	TRBJ2-7	once	TGTGCCAGCACCACCCGGGGGGGGGACTCCTACGAGCAGTACTTC	CASTTRGGDSYEQYF
-	TRBV7-2	TRBJ2-1	-	TGTGCCAGCAGCCCGACGTCCGAGGACTGGAGGAGAGAGCAGTTCTTC	CASSPTSEDWRREQFF
TRBD1	TRBV7-2	TRBJ2-5	once	TGTGCCAGCAGCGGACAGGGTTGGGGGGAGACCCAGTACTTC	CASSGQGWGETQYF
TRBD2	TRBV6-5	TRBJ2-3	few	TGTGCCAGCAGCCTTAGCGGGAGTGAAGATACGCAGTATTTT	CASSLSGSEDTQYF
-	TRBV9	TRBJ1-3	-	TGTGCCAGCAGCGTAGATTTAGGACGGCAGACCGGAAACACCATATATTTT	CASSVDLGRQTGNTIYF
TRBD1	TRBV5-1	TRBJ2-1	medium-sized	TGCGCCAGCAGCTCGGGAACAGGGGGCGGGACAAATGAGCAGTTCTTC	CASSSGTGGGTNEQFF
-	TRBV10-3	TRBJ2-1	-	TGTGCCATCGCAGGCCGGGATGAGCAGTTCTTC	CAIAGRDEQFF
-	TRBV5-6	TRBJ1-1	-	TGTGCCAGCAGCTTGGACGGAGGCAGTACTGAAGCTTTCTTT	CASSLDGGSTEAFF
-	TRBV6-2/TRBV6-3	TRBJ2-4	-	TGTGCCAGCACCCCCGGAGGAGCCAAAAACATTCAGTACTTC	CASTPGGAKNIQYF
TRBD1	TRBV18	TRBJ2-7	-	TGTGCCAGCTCACCACCAAGGAACACAGGGGGCTACGAGCAGTACTTC	CASSPPRNTGGYEQYF
-	TRBV27	TRBJ2-3	-	TGTGCCAGCAGGGCGGCTGCGTGGTTCTGGTATTTT	CASRAAAWFWYF
TRBD1	TRBV20-1	TRBJ1-5	-	TGCAGTGCTAGTCAGTGGGACAGGGGTTCTGGTAAGCCCCAGCATTTT	CSASQWDRGSGKPQHF
-	TRBV3-1/TRBV3-2	TRBJ2-3	-	TGTGCCAGCAGCCAAGGCCCCGGAACAGATACGCAGTATTTT	CASSQGPGTDTQYF
-	TRBV30	TRBJ2-2	-	TGTGCCTGGAGTGCGTGGGGGGACGGGGAGCTGTTTTTT	CAWSAWGDGELFF
-	TRBV14	TRBJ1-2	-	TGTGCCAGCAGTCCAAACAACCCCTTTGGCTACACCTTC	CASSPNNPFGYTF
-	TRBV6-2/TRBV6-3	TRBJ1-2	-	TGTGCCAGCAGCGTCCCTCAGACGGACTATGGCTACACCTTC	CASSVPQTDYGYTF
-	TRBV11-3	TRBJ2-5	-	TGTGCCAGCAGTTCTACGGGGGGCCAGGAGACCCAGTACTTC	CASSSTGGQETQYF
TRBD2	TRBV5-1	TRBJ2-7	-	TGCGCCAGCAGACCTGGACTAGCGGCTTCCTACGAGCAGTACTTC	CASRPGLAASYEQYF
TRBD1	TRBV18	TRBJ2-2	-	TGTGCCAGCTCACCCGGACAGGGGGCGCATATGACCGGGGAGCTGTTTTTT	CASSPGQGAHMTGELFF
-	TRBV7-9	TRBJ2-7	once	TGTGCCAGCAGCTTCGGACAGTCCTACGAGCAGTACTTC	CASSFGQSYEQYF
-	TRBV28	TRBJ2-1	once	TGTGCCAGCAGCCTCTTTAGCTCCTACAATGAGCAGTTCTTC	CASSLFSSYNEQFF
TRBD1	TRBV6-5	TRBJ2-7	-	TGTGCCAGCAAGAGACAGGGGGGGTCCTACGAGCAGTACTTC	CASKRQGGSYEQYF
-	TRBV18	TRBJ1-1	-	TGTGCCAGCTCACCACCGTCGGCAGGGCGAGTGAACACTGAAGCTTTCTTT	CASSPPSAGRVNTEAFF
TRBD1	TRBV7-2	TRBJ2-7	-	TGTGCCAGCAGCATCGGGACAGGGGTCTACGAGCAGTACTTC	CASSIGTGVYEQYF
TRBD2	TRBV29-1	TRBJ2-4	-	TGCAGCGTCCTGGGACTAGCGGGTAAAGGGGACATTCAGTACTTC	CSVLGLAGKGDIQYF
TRBD2	TRBV18	TRBJ2-3	few	TGTGCCAGCTCACCACTAGCGGGAGGGAATACGCAGTATTTT	CASSPLAGGNTQYF
-	TRBV6-2/TRBV6-3	TRBJ2-7	once	TGTGCCAGCAGTTACTCCCGTCGACAGCTCTCCTACGAGCAGTACTTC	CASSYSRRQLSYEQYF
TRBD2	TRBV12-3/TRBV12-4	TRBJ2-7	few	TGTGCCAGCAGACGAGCGGGGGGCTACGAGCAGTACTTC	CASRRAGGYEQYF
TRBD1	TRBV30	TRBJ2-3	-	TGTGCCTGGAGTGGGCCAGGGGGTACATCGGTAGATACGCAGTATTTT	CAWSGPGGTSVDTQYF
-	TRBV18	TRBJ2-1	-	TGTGCCAGCTCACCACCGAGCGATGAGCAGTTCTTC	CASSPPSDEQFF
-	TRBV3-1/TRBV3-2	TRBJ2-1	-	TGTGCCAGCAGCCAAGATTTAGGGACTCACAATGAGCAGTTCTTC	CASSQDLGTHNEQFF
-	TRBV19	TRBJ1-6	once	TGTGCCAGCCGGACTGGGGTGAGCTCCTATAATTCACCCTTCCACTTT	CASRTGVSSYNSPFHF
-	TRBV7-6	TRBJ2-3	-	TGTGCCAGCAGCATACCCAACACAGATACGCAGTATTTT	CASSIPNTDTQYF
-	TRBV13	TRBJ1-2	-	TGTGCCAGCAGCTTATCTCTCATCTCTGGCTACACCTTC	CASSLSLISGYTF
-	TRBV5-8	TRBJ1-5	-	TGTGCCAGCTCCTCAGGGGAATGGCCCCAGCATTTT	CASSSGEWPQHF
TRBD1	TRBV19	TRBJ2-3	-	TGTGCCAGTAGTGCTGCAGGGACAGGGGGAGGAGATACGCAGTATTTT	CASSAAGTGGGDTQYF
-	TRBV9	TRBJ2-5	-	TGTGCCAGCAGCGTAGTAAGTCAAGAGACCCAGTACTTC	CASSVVSQETQYF
-	TRBV4-1	TRBJ2-5	-	TGCGCCAGCAGCCGAAAGGAGATAGCGTTCCAAGAGACCCAGTACTTC	CASSRKEIAFQETQYF
-	TRBV5-1	TRBJ1-1	-	TGCGCCAGCAGCTTGTCACCCAGCACAGGCACTGAAGCTTTCTTT	CASSLSPSTGTEAFF
TRBD1	TRBV29-1	TRBJ2-1	-	TGCAGCGGCGGGACAGGGGACGGGGGTGAGCAGTTCTTC	CSGGTGDGGEQFF
-	TRBV24-1	TRBJ1-2	-	TGTGCCACCAGTGATCCCCAGGGCTACACCTTC	CATSDPQGYTF
TRBD1	TRBV19	TRBJ1-4	-	TGTGCCAGTAGTATAGGACAGGGCGGTAATGAAAAACTGTTTTTT	CASSIGQGGNEKLFF
-	TRBV6-2/TRBV6-3	TRBJ1-5	once	TGTGCCAGCAGTTACTCCCCTTCTTCATCCCGTAACAATCAGCCCCAGCATTTT	CASSYSPSSSRNNQPQHF
-	TRBV6-2/TRBV6-3	TRBJ1-1	-	TGTGCCAGCAGTTACTCGGGAGAAATGAACACTGAAGCTTTCTTT	CASSYSGEMNTEAFF